This T cell receptor beta chain was captured by sequencing in a study of early T cells in non-severe SARS-CoV-2 infection. V gave up 1 base and J gave up 3 bases; unmatched junction bases: 9. The CDR3 is made up of 19 amino acids. Germline V gene sequence: CDR1 LGHDT, CDR2 YNNKEL (reference sequence). Via MiXCR, TCRdb re-called the 5' RACE reads, giving one row per CDR3 protein. The data show fewer than 85,000 distinct CDR3 sequences, over 10% seen once. This sequence originates from an adult who was a healthcare worker with PCR-confirmed SARS-CoV-2 infection or an uninfected control (not recorded which). Sequencing was performed on whole blood. The chain couples TRBV3-1 to TRBJ2-4; 13 bases map to TRBD2. The DNA for the CDR3 is TGTGCCAGCAGCCAAGTGATCGGACTAGCGGGAGTTGGCAAAAACATTCAGTACTTC. Translation: CASSQVIGLAGVGKNIQYF. The full variable domain, completed using reference TRBV3-1 and TRBJ2-4, is DTAVSQTPKYLVTQMGNDKSIKCEQNLGHDTMYWYKQDSKKFLKIMFSYNNKELIINETVPNRFSPKSPDKAHLNLHINSLELGDSAVYFCASSQVIGLAGVGKNIQYFGAGTRLSVL.